The 27 T cell receptor beta chains given below trace back to one sample, sequenced in a study of memory CD4+ T cells and cytomegalovirus serostatus. Assay used: immunoSEQ multiplex PCR; TCRdb lists only in-frame clones, some missing. The table has about 58,000 clones, less than 85% seen once; the top ten hold about 0.48%. Single viable CD3+CD4+CD8-CD45RO+ cells were sorted as the memory CD4+ T cells. The sample consisted of memory CD4+ T cells from blood. These receptors were taken from an adult in good health and CMV-seronegative. Some clones in this sample may be carry-over from other donors' samples.

The rearrangement links TRBV5-6 to TRBJ2-7; a weak D match, TRBD1 (6 bases). The CDR3 runs 13 residues. The V end lost 5 bases, the J end lost 3 bases, and 12 bases lay between the germline ends. The germline V gene has CDR1 SGHDT and CDR2 YYEEEE. CDR3 DNA: TGTGCCAGCAGTATAGGGGGAAGCTACGAGCAGTACTTC. Its translation: CASSIGGSYEQYF. The variable domain in full, completed from reference TRBV5-6 and TRBJ2-7, reads DAGVTQSPTHLIKTRGQQVTLRCSPKSGHDTVSWYQQALGQGPQFIFQYYEEEERQRGNFPDRFSGHQFPNYSSELNVNALLLGDSALYLCASSIGGSYEQYFGPGTRLTVT.

This clone has just a few counts. V and J are TRBV5-1 and TRBJ2-5, with 7 bases identical to TRBD2. The germline V gene encodes CDR1 SGHRS and CDR2 YFSETQ. V shed 4 bases and J 5 bases; nucleotides not matched to a gene: 5. This CDR3 contains 13 residues. The CDR3 region is CASSGDGRETQYF. CDR3 bases: TGCGCCAGCAGCGGGGACGGGAGGGAGACCCAGTACTTC. Full variable domain (outside the CDR3, taken from reference TRBV5-1 and TRBJ2-5): KAGVTQTPRYLIKTRGQQVTLSCSPISGHRSVSWYQQTPGQGLQFLFEYFSETQRNKGNFPGRFSGRQFSNSRSEMNVSTLELGDSALYLCASSGDGRETQYFGPGTRLLVL.

J is TRBJ1-5 and V is TRBV4-1, with D perhaps TRBD1 (6 bases). With 3 bases removed from V and 4 bases from J, the gap between germline ends came to 7 bases. CDR3 length: 13 amino acids. The V gene's germline CDR1 is MGHRA and CDR2 YSYEKL. The CDR3 is CASSHGQNQPQHF. Written as DNA, the CDR3 is TGCGCCAGCAGCCACGGACAGAATCAGCCCCAGCATTTT.

The chain has TRBV7-6 and TRBJ2-1, with 13 bases lining up with TRBD2. The CDR3 consists of 16 residues. V shed 5 bases, J shed 6 bases, and the junction held 7 bases outside the gene matches. CDR1 is SGHVS and CDR2 is FNYEAQ in the germline V gene. This CDR3 is CASSRQLAGGRNEQFF. The CDR3 nucleotides are TGTGCCAGCAGCCGACAACTAGCGGGAGGGCGCAATGAGCAGTTCTTC.

The V and J genes are TRBV4-1 and TRBJ2-5, with TRBD2 matching 7 bases. Germline CDR1 is MGHRA and CDR2 is YSYEKL. The V segment lost 0 bases and the J segment 4 bases; nucleotides outside the gene matches: 8. There are 16 residues in the CDR3. CDR3 DNA sequence: TGCGCCAGCAGCCAAGATGGAGTAGCGGGCGGAGAGACCCAGTACTTC. It encodes CASSQDGVAGGETQYF.

The rearrangement uses TRBV15 and TRBJ2-7; 8 nucleotides align to TRBD2. Germline loops: CDR1 LNHNV, CDR2 YYDKDF (reference sequence). V gave up 2 bases and J gave up 2 bases; unmatched junction bases: 8. This CDR3 contains 16 residues. The CDR3 is CATSRPSGRSTYEQYF. In DNA, the CDR3 is TGTGCCACCAGCAGACCGAGCGGGAGAAGTACCTACGAGCAGTACTTC.

This clone occurred a few times. Here the CDR3 DNA reads TGTGCCAGCAGTCCCAGGACAGGGTCCTACGAGCAGTACTTC. Translating gives CASSPRTGSYEQYF. V gene TRBV27 combines with J gene TRBJ2-7; 8 nucleotides align to TRBD1. The CDR3 length is 14 residues. The germline V gene has CDR1 MNHEY and CDR2 SMNVEV (reference sequence). The ends lost 5 bases at V and 1 base at J; junction bases unmatched: 4.

This clone came up a few times. DNA for the CDR3: TGTGCCAGCAGCTTACGGCAGGGCAATCAGCCCCAGCATTTT. It yields the protein CASSLRQGNQPQHF. The V and J genes are TRBV7-9 and TRBJ1-5; the D is unclear. The CDR3 is 14 amino acids. CDR1 is SEHNR and CDR2 is FQNEAQ in the germline V gene (reference sequence). Between the trimmed V and J ends, which lost 2 bases and 2 bases, there was a span of 7 bases.

DNA for the CDR3: TGCGCCAGCAGCTTGGAGAGGGGGAGCCTCCCCTACGAGCAGTACTTC. Protein sequence: CASSLERGSLPYEQYF. The J gene is TRBJ2-7, the V gene TRBV5-1; perhaps TRBD1 as D (6 bases). The CDR3 spans 16 residues. Germline lookup yields CDR1 SGHRS and CDR2 YFSETQ. Trimming pared 0 bases from V and 2 bases from J, leaving 15 bases between.

V and J are TRBV9 and TRBJ2-3; a weak D match, TRBD2 (5 bases). Germline values: CDR1 SGDLS, CDR2 YYNGEE. This CDR3 has 15 amino acids. V lost 4 bases and J 5 bases, leaving 17 bases between the germline ends. CDR3 amino acids: CASSSDPSLIDTQYF. As DNA, the CDR3 is TGTGCCAGCAGCTCAGACCCTAGCTTAATAGATACGCAGTATTTT.

This chain connects TRBV13 to TRBJ2-7; unclear D gene. Germline assignment: CDR1 PRHDT and CDR2 FYEKMQ (reference sequence). The V gene lost 4 bases and the J gene lost 3 bases, with 10 bases spanning the gap. The CDR3 spans 13 residues. The CDR3 protein is CASSSYKSYEQYF. The CDR3 DNA follows: TGTGCCAGCAGCTCCTATAAAAGCTACGAGCAGTACTTC. Full variable domain (remainder filled in from reference TRBV13 and TRBJ2-7): AAGVIQSPRHLIKEKRETATLKCYPIPRHDTVYWYQQGPGQDPQFLISFYEKMQSDKGSIPDRFSAQQFSDYHSELNMSSLELGDSALYFCASSSYKSYEQYFGPGTRLTVT.

The V and J genes are TRBV27 and TRBJ2-4; D is perhaps TRBD2 (6 bases). The germline CDR1 and CDR2 sequences are MNHEY and SMNVEV (reference sequence). The V end was cut by 1 base, the J end by 3 bases, with 13 bases between. The CDR3 is made up of 16 amino acids. DNA for the CDR3: TGTGCCAGCAGTTTATTTCGGGGGTCGGACAAAAACATTCAGTACTTC. Its protein product is CASSLFRGSDKNIQYF.

This clone was counted between two and nine times. The V and J genes are TRBV28 and TRBJ1-1; D is unclear. Deletions cut 3 bases from V and 0 bases from J, with 11 bases between. This CDR3 spans 15 amino acids. Germline V gene sequence: CDR1 MDHEN, CDR2 SYDVKM. CDR3 region: CASSFGFYMNTEAFF. The CDR3, as DNA: TGTGCCAGCAGTTTTGGGTTTTACATGAACACTGAAGCTTTCTTT. The complete variable domain, with remaining parts taken from reference TRBV28 and TRBJ1-1, reads DVKVTQSSRYLVKRTGEKVFLECVQDMDHENMFWYRQDPGLGLRLIYFSYDVKMKEKGDIPEGYSVSREKKERFSLILESASTNQTSMYLCASSFGFYMNTEAFFGQGTRLTVV.

This chain uses TRBV25-1 with TRBJ2-1; TRBD2 aligns across 8 bases. The germline V gene has CDR1 MGHDK and CDR2 SYGVNS. CDR3 length: 14 residues. V gave up 7 bases and J gave up 9 bases; unmatched junction bases: 11. The DNA for the CDR3 is TGTGCCAGCACCCGAGCGGGAGACGGGGGTGAGCAGTTCTTC. Protein: CASTRAGDGGEQFF.

Only one count was recorded for this clone. The V call is TRBV5-6, the J call TRBJ2-1, with D maybe TRBD2 (6 bases). Between the trimmed V and J ends, which lost 4 bases and 0 bases, there was a span of 14 bases. The germline gives CDR1 SGHDT, CDR2 YYEEEE. The CDR3 is made up of 16 amino acids. The CDR3: CASSALEGSSYNEQFF. The CDR3 nucleotides are TGTGCCAGCAGCGCCCTGGAGGGGAGCTCCTACAATGAGCAGTTCTTC. Full variable domain (missing parts from reference TRBV5-6 and TRBJ2-1): DAGVTQSPTHLIKTRGQQVTLRCSPKSGHDTVSWYQQALGQGPQFIFQYYEEEERQRGNFPDRFSGHQFPNYSSELNVNALLLGDSALYLCASSALEGSSYNEQFFGPGTRLTVL.

This clone has only one observation. V gene TRBV7-3 combines with J gene TRBJ1-2; D gene ambiguous. The CDR3 has 8 amino acids. Germline V gives CDR1 SGHTA, CDR2 FQGTGA. The CDR3 spells CVCYGYTF. The DNA of the CDR3 is TGTGTCTGCTATGGCTACACCTTC.

The chain joins TRBV7-3 to TRBJ2-1; maybe TRBD2 (6 bases). V was pared by 2 bases and J by 4 bases, with 18 bases between. Germline CDR1 reads SGHTA; CDR2 reads FQGTGA. The length of the CDR3 is 17 residues. In nucleotides, the CDR3 is TGTGCCAGCAGCTTAGTGCCCGGGACTTCAAAATACAATGAGCAGTTCTTC. Translating it yields CASSLVPGTSKYNEQFF.

The table lists this clone with a count of one. DNA of the CDR3: TGTGCCAGCAGCCAAACCACGGTTGGCTCTGGAAACACCATATATTTT. Its translation is CASSQTTVGSGNTIYF. The chain couples TRBV4-2 to TRBJ1-3, with D unclear. Germline V lookup: CDR1 LGHNA, CDR2 YNFKEQ. V gave up 2 bases and J gave up 0 bases, with 11 bases separating them. This CDR3 spans 16 amino acids.

The genes are TRBV11-2 and TRBJ2-7; 7 nucleotides agree with TRBD2. The CDR3 length is 15 residues. Germline V CDR1 and CDR2: SGHAT, FQNNGV. Trimming removed 5 bases from V and 0 bases from J; junction bases left unmatched: 7. CDR3 sequence: CASSRLAEVSYEQYF. CDR3 sequence (DNA): TGTGCCAGCAGCCGTCTAGCGGAAGTCTCCTACGAGCAGTACTTC.

The chain carries TRBV2 and TRBJ2-7; 8 bases are a match to TRBD2. The CDR3 runs to 14 residues. Per the germline V gene, CDR1 is SNHLY and CDR2 is FYNNEI. Germline trimming cut 7 bases from V and 3 bases from J; bases unmatched to any gene: 8. The CDR3 coding sequence is TGTGCCAGCAACCTCGGGAGGGTCAGCTACGAGCAGTACTTC. Amino acid sequence: CASNLGRVSYEQYF.

This clone was observed a few times. For the CDR3, the DNA is TGTGCCAGCAGTGGCGACCTTGGGTTGGGGGCCAACGTCCTGACTTTC. Encoded protein: CASSGDLGLGANVLTF. The V gene is TRBV6-1, the J gene TRBJ2-6; D is ambiguous. Trimming left V 4 bases short and J 4 bases short, with 14 bases between. Germline-derived CDR1 and CDR2 are MNHNS and SASEGT. The CDR3 covers 16 residues.

V is TRBV28 and J is TRBJ1-4, with 9 bases lining up with TRBD1. J gave up 8 bases and V 2 bases, and 6 bases lay outside the gene matches. Germline values: CDR1 MDHEN, CDR2 SYDVKM. The CDR3 contains 15 residues. The CDR3 region has the DNA TGTGCCAGCAGTTTAGTCGGGACAGGGTGGGAAAAACTGTTTTTT. Its protein product is CASSLVGTGWEKLFF.

V gene TRBV2 combines with J gene TRBJ1-2; D ambiguous. Trimming removed 4 bases from V and 3 bases from J, with 12 bases in between. The germline CDR1 and CDR2 sequences are SNHLY and FYNNEI. This CDR3 contains 14 residues. In DNA, the CDR3 is TGTGCCAGCAGTGCCTCAATTGTGGACTATGGCTACACCTTC. It encodes CASSASIVDYGYTF.

The V gene is TRBV28, the J gene TRBJ1-2; 11 nucleotides line up with TRBD1. This CDR3 comprises 14 residues. Germline assignment: CDR1 MDHEN and CDR2 SYDVKM. Unmatched junction bases numbered 14, after V lost 6 bases and J lost 14 bases. This chain's CDR3 is CASSDAPGTGGYTF. The CDR3, as DNA: TGTGCCAGCAGCGACGCTCCCGGGACAGGGGGTTATACCTTC.

This clone was seen just once. J is TRBJ1-4 and V is TRBV30; a possible D gene is TRBD1 (5 bases). Germline CDR1 reads GTSNPN; CDR2 reads SVGIG (reference sequence). V was clipped by 1 base and J by 6 bases, with 9 bases between them. The CDR3 has 13 amino acids. CDR3 region: CAWSEAGYEKLFF. The CDR3 bases are TGTGCCTGGAGTGAGGCAGGGTATGAAAAACTGTTTTTT.

The chain uses TRBV4-3 and TRBJ1-1; D perhaps matches TRBD1 (6 bases). Trimming shortened V by 1 base and J by 1 base, and 13 bases separated the two germline ends. CDR3 length: 16 residues. Germline-derived CDR1 and CDR2 are LGHNA and YSLEER. The CDR3 DNA reads as TGCGCCAGCAGCCAAGGTTTCGACAGGACGAACACTGAAGCTTTCTTT. Residues: CASSQGFDRTNTEAFF.

This clone showed up just once. CDR3 amino acids: CASSPVVVAGEINEQFF. CDR3 sequence (DNA): TGTGCCAGCAGCCCCGTCGTTGTCGCGGGAGAGATAAATGAGCAGTTCTTC. The chain combines TRBV11-2 with TRBJ2-1, with 7 nucleotides matching TRBD2. The CDR3 covers 17 residues. In germline, CDR1 is SGHAT, CDR2 FQNNGV. J lost 7 bases, V lost 5 bases, and 17 bases had no gene match.